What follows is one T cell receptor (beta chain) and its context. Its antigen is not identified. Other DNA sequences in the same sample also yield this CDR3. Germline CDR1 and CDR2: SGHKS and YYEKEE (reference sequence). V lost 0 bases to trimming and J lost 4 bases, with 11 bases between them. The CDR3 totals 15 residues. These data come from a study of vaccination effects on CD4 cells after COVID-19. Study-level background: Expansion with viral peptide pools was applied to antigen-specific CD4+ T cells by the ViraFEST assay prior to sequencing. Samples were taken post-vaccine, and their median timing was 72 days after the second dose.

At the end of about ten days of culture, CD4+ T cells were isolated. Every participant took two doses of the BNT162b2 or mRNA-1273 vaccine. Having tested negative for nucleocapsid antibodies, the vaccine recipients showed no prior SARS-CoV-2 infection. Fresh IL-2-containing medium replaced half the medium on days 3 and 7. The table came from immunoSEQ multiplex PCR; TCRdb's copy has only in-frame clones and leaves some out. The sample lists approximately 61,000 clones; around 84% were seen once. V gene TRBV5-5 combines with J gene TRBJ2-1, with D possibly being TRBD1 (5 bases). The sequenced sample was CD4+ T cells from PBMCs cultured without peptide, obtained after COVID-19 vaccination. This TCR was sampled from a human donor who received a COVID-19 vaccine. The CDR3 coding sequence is TGTGCCAGCAGCTTGGATGGCAGGGCTTACAATGAGCAGTTCTTC. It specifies CASSLDGRAYNEQFF.